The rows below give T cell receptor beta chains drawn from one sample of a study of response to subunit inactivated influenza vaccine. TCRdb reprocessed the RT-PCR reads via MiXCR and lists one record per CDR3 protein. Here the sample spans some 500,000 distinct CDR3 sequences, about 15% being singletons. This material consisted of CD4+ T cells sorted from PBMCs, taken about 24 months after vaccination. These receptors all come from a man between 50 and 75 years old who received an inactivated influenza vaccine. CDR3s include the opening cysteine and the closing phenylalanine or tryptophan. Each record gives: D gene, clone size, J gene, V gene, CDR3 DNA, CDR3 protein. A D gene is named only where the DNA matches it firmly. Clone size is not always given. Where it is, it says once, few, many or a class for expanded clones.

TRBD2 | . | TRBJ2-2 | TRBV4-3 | TGCGCCAGCAGCGCCAGCGGGAGTCGTGTCACCGGGGAGCTGTTTTTT | CASSASGSRVTGELFF
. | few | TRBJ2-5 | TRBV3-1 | TGTGCCAGCAGCCAATCTTCCGGGGTGGGAGAGACCCAGTACTTC | CASSQSSGVGETQYF
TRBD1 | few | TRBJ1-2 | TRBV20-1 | TGCAGTGCTAGAGGGAGGGGGCACGGCTATGGCTACACCTTC | CSARGRGHGYGYTF
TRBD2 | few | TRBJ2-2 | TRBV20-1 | TGCAGTGCTAGAAGAAGCGGGGGGAAGGCGGGGGAGCTGTTTTTT | CSARRSGGKAGELFF
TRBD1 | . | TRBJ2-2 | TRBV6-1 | TGTGCCAGCAGGCGCCGCCAGGGGGACAGCACCGGGGAGCTGTTTTTT | CASRRRQGDSTGELFF
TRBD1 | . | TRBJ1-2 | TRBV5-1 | TGCGCCAGCAGCACGGGACAGGACAATAGGTCCGGCTACACCTTC | CASSTGQDNRSGYTF
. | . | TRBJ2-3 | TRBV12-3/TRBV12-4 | TGTGCCAGCAGTTTATTGGGTAGATCGGGAAATACGCAGTATTTT | CASSLLGRSGNTQYF
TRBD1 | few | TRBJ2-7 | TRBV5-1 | TGCGCCAGCAGCTTGGGACAGGGCCGTCGCGGGCAGTACTTC | CASSLGQGRRGQYF
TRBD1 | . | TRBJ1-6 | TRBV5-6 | TGTGCCAGCGGGGGACAGATTAATTCACCCCTCCACTTT | CASGGQINSPLHF
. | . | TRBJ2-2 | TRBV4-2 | TGTGCCAGCAGCCAAGCGCGGGACGGGGAGCTGTTTTTT | CASSQARDGELFF
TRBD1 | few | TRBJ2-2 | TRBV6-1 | TGTGCCAGCAGTCCAGGGACAGGAATGAACACCGGGGAGCTGTTTTTT | CASSPGTGMNTGELFF
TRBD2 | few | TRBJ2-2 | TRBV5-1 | TGCGCCAGCACCACACTGGGGGACTACTCCGGGGAGCTGTTTTTT | CASTTLGDYSGELFF
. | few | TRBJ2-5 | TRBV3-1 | TGTGCCAGCAGCCAAAAGTCCGCTAGCTTCGAGACCCAGTACTTC | CASSQKSASFETQYF
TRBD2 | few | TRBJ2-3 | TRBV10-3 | TGTGCCATCAGTGAAGGACTAGCGGGGACCACAGATACGCAGTATTTT | CAISEGLAGTTDTQYF
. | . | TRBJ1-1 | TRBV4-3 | TGCGCCAGCAGCCAAGACTACTCGAACACTGAAGCTTTCTTT | CASSQDYSNTEAFF
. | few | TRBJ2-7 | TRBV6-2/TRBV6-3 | TGTGCCAGCAGTTACCGGCGGGACCACGAGCAGTACTTC | CASSYRRDHEQYF
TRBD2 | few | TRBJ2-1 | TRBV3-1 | TGTGCCAGCAGCCAAGCCTCTAGCGGGAGGGCCCCGAGGTCGGTGTTCTTC | CASSQASSGRAPRSVFF
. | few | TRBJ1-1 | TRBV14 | TGTGCCAGCAGAGGACACACTGAAGCTTTCTTT | CASRGHTEAFF
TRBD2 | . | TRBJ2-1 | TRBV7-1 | TGTGCCAGCAGCTCACGTGCTTCCCTTCCTAGCGGGAGGCTTCGGGGCAGCTCCTACAATGAGCAGTTCTTC | CASSSRASLPSGRLRGSSYNEQFF
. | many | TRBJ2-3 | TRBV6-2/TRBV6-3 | TGTGCCAGCAGTGAACAGACACATTCTAGCACAGATACGCAGTATTTT | CASSEQTHSSTDTQYF
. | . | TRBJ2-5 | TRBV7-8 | TGTGCCAGCAGCTTAACGAACGAAGAGACCCAGTACTTC | CASSLTNEETQYF
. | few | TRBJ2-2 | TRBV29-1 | TGCAGCGCCTCCTCAGGGATGGGGAGCGCCGGGGAGCTGTTTTTT | CSASSGMGSAGELFF